These 15 T cell receptor beta chains originate from one sample sequenced in a study of regulatory T cells in long-lasting Graves disease. Library construction for TCR beta used iRepertoire HTBI primers and Arm-PCR of CDR3 regions. TCRdb itself ran the multiplex PCR reads through MiXCR, one entry per CDR3 protein. The top ten clones hold over 15% of a sample with 350,000 to 450,000 distinct CDR3 sequences, 10% to 15% of them seen once. Sample time point: newly diagnosed GD, antithyroid drugs for less than 3 months. Preparation of the TCR library used RNA extracted from PBMCs. The data also belong to a second study, concerning T cells in Graves' hyperthyroidism and ophthalmopathy.

The sequencing here drew on peripheral blood mononuclear cells (PBMCs), taken at new diagnosis, from a patient treated with antithyroid drugs. All receptors come from a woman aged 18-35 years with Graves disease.

The CDR3 spells CASSTRTGYNSPLHF. The CDR3 DNA sequence: TGTGCCAGTAGTACCCGGACAGGGTATAATTCACCCCTCCACTTT. The V gene is TRBV19, the J gene TRBJ1-6, with 8 bases that match TRBD1. Unmatched junction bases numbered 3, after V lost 4 bases and J lost 4 bases. CDR1 and CDR2 from the germline V gene are LNHDA and SQIVND (reference sequence). The CDR3 extends over 15 amino acids. The variable domain in full, with the rest retrieved from reference TRBV19 and TRBJ1-6, is DGGITQSPKYLFRKEGQNVTLSCEQNLNHDAMYWYRQDPGQGLRLIYYSQIVNDFQKGDIAEGYSVSREKKESFPLTVTSAQKNPTAFYLCASSTRTGYNSPLHFGNGTRLTVT.

The chain is built from TRBV12-3 or TRBV12-4 and TRBJ2-1; 13 bases agree with TRBD2. After removal of 4 bases from V and 15 bases from J, the junction contained 12 bases not matched to a gene. CDR3 size: 15 residues. DNA for the CDR3: TGTGCCAGCAGTTCTTTCACTAGCGGGGGGGATGGTATGTTCTTC. As protein: CASSSFTSGGDGMFF.

This clonotype has a count of ten or more. This chain connects TRBV20-1 to TRBJ1-2; maybe TRBD1 (6 bases). The V end lost 3 bases, the J end lost 4 bases, and 18 bases lay between the germline ends. Looked up from germline, CDR1 is DFQATT and CDR2 is SNEGSKA (reference sequence). This CDR3 spans 15 amino acids. CDR3 residues: CSARGLHREAYGYTF. Written as DNA, the CDR3 is TGCAGTGCTAGGGGGTTACACAGGGAAGCCTATGGCTACACCTTC.

This clonotype occurred many times. This chain uses TRBV5-4 with TRBJ2-5; TRBD2 matches at 8 bases. The CDR3 extends over 18 amino acids. The V segment lost 3 bases and the J segment 0 bases; nucleotides outside the gene matches: 13. CDR1 and CDR2 (germline): SGHNT, YYREEE (reference sequence). The CDR3 region is CASSSHLTSSGYQETQYF. The DNA of the CDR3 is TGTGCCAGCAGCTCCCACCTGACTTCTAGCGGGTACCAAGAGACCCAGTACTTC.

As for this clonotype: A read error is possible here, since a much larger clone lies one base away. The chain employs TRBV5-6 and TRBJ2-7, with D perhaps TRBD1 (6 bases). The germline V gene has CDR1 SGHDT and CDR2 YYEEEE. CDR3 length: 12 amino acids. CDR3 nucleotides: TGTGCCTGCAGATCCAGGGGCTACGAGCAGTACTTC. Protein product: CACRSRGYEQYF.

This clonotype has at least ten counts. The chain employs TRBV7-9 and TRBJ2-1, with D possibly TRBD1 on 6 matching bases. V lost 0 bases and J lost 2, with 11 bases in between. The CDR3 loop spans 16 amino acids. Germline CDR1 SEHNR, CDR2 FQNEAQ (reference sequence). As DNA, the CDR3 is TGTGCCAGCAGCTTAGCACAGGGAGTTACCTACAATGAGCAGTTCTTC. Amino acids: CASSLAQGVTYNEQFF.

Concerning this clonotype itself: This may be a read error: a much more frequent sequence differs by one nucleotide. The V call is TRBV7-2, the J call TRBJ2-5; 8 nucleotides align to TRBD2. The DNA end is more similar to TRBJ2-1, so the J call may be wrong. The germline CDR1 and CDR2 sequences are SGHTA and FQGNSA. This CDR3 is 14 amino acids long. CDR3 sequence (DNA): TGTGTCACTTCAAGACGGGGGGGCGAAGATGAGCAGTTCTTC. The encoded protein is CVTSRRGGEDEQFF.

This clonotype was seen a few times. The rearrangement links TRBV29-1 to TRBJ2-7; tentatively, D is TRBD1 (9 bases). The CDR3 extends over 17 amino acids. V lost 0 bases, J lost 0 bases, and 18 bases lay in between. Per the germline V gene, CDR1 is SQVTM and CDR2 is ANQGSEA. The CDR3 spells CSVEDRGGTGHSYEQYF. For the CDR3, the DNA is TGCAGCGTTGAAGATCGGGGGGGGACAGGGCACTCCTACGAGCAGTACTTC.

This clonotype appeared many times. In DNA form, the CDR3 reads TGTGCCAGCAGCTTAGGCGGGATATCCTACGAGCAGTACGTC. It specifies CASSLGGISYEQYV. The chain joins TRBV7-2 to TRBJ2-7, with D possibly being TRBD2 (6 bases). Per germline, CDR1 SGHTA and CDR2 FQGNSA. This CDR3 spans 14 amino acids. V lost 1 base and J 1 base, leaving 8 bases between the germline ends.

This chain links TRBV5-1 with TRBJ2-1; D perhaps matches TRBD2 (6 bases). V was shortened by 4 bases and J by 8 bases, with 19 bases between the two germline ends. The CDR3 has 15 residues. Germline loops: CDR1 SGHRS, CDR2 YFSETQ. CDR3 loop: CASSVAVQLGDEQFF. The CDR3 DNA reads as TGCGCCAGCAGCGTAGCGGTCCAACTGGGAGATGAGCAGTTCTTC. The whole variable domain, filled in from reference TRBV5-1 and TRBJ2-1, reads KAGVTQTPRYLIKTRGQQVTLSCSPISGHRSVSWYQQTPGQGLQFLFEYFSETQRNKGNFPGRFSGRQFSNSRSEMNVSTLELGDSALYLCASSVAVQLGDEQFFGPGTRLTVL.

The table lists this clonotype with many counts. The rearrangement links TRBV27 to TRBJ2-7, with D perhaps TRBD1 or TRBD2 (6 bases each). The CDR3 runs to 14 residues. Germline lookup yields CDR1 MNHEY and CDR2 SMNVEV (reference sequence). V was pared by 3 bases and J by 6 bases, with 15 bases between. CDR3 loop: CASSFTGAFAEQYF. The CDR3 DNA sequence: TGTGCCAGCAGTTTCACGGGGGCATTTGCCGAGCAGTACTTC.

The V and J genes are TRBV11-2 and TRBJ1-4; 11 bases map to TRBD1. The V segment lost 0 bases and the J segment 7 bases; nucleotides outside the gene matches: 10. The CDR3 length is 18 residues. CDR1 and CDR2 (germline): SGHAT, FQNNGV. The DNA for the CDR3 is TGTGCCAGCAGCTTAGAAAGTTTTTTGGGACAGGGGGTTGAAAAACTGTTTTTT. It specifies CASSLESFLGQGVEKLFF.

This clonotype was observed many times. The CDR3 sequence is CASSAGRFNQPQHF. As DNA, the CDR3 is TGTGCCAGCAGCGCGGGAAGGTTCAATCAGCCCCAGCATTTT. The chain employs TRBV13 and TRBJ1-5; D not certain. The CDR3 sequence is 14 residues long. V lost 5 bases to trimming and J lost 3 bases, with 11 bases between them. The V gene's germline CDR1 is PRHDT and CDR2 FYEKMQ (reference sequence). Complete variable domain (other parts from reference TRBV13 and TRBJ1-5): AAGVIQSPRHLIKEKRETATLKCYPIPRHDTVYWYQQGPGQDPQFLISFYEKMQSDKGSIPDRFSAQQFSDYHSELNMSSLELGDSALYFCASSAGRFNQPQHFGDGTRLSIL.

This clonotype was observed a few times. V usage is TRBV7-2 and J usage is TRBJ2-6; D remains unclear. Germline CDR1 is SGHTA and CDR2 is FQGNSA. The length of the CDR3 is 21 residues. V lost 0 bases, J lost 0 bases, and 21 bases lay in between. The CDR3: CASSLAIRGGGIYSGANVLTF. CDR3 DNA: TGTGCCAGCAGCTTAGCGATTCGTGGTGGCGGTATTTACTCTGGGGCCAACGTCCTGACTTTC. The full variable domain, completed using reference TRBV7-2 and TRBJ2-6, is GAGVSQSPSNKVTEKGKDVELRCDPISGHTALYWYRQSLGQGLEFLIYFQGNSAPDKSGLPSDRFSAERTGGSVSTLTIQRTQQEDSAVYLCASSLAIRGGGIYSGANVLTFGAGSRLTVL.

In its sample, this clonotype was seen many times. The rearrangement uses TRBV4-2 and TRBJ2-7, with TRBD2 identical over 11 bases. The germline V gene encodes CDR1 LGHNA and CDR2 YNFKEQ. Trimming at V came to 4 bases and at J to 2 bases, leaving 4 bases not matched to a gene. The CDR3 runs 15 residues. The CDR3 loop reads CASSRLTSGTYEQYF. CDR3 DNA: TGTGCCAGCAGCCGTCTGACTAGCGGGACCTACGAGCAGTACTTC.